This T cell receptor (beta chain) was captured in a study of shared clonotypes between healthy human individuals. Study-level background: Each donor's CD4 naive and CD4 memory cells filled three plates apiece, CD8 naive two, and CD8 memory one. Study outcomes and limitations: The donor pool, a small one, limited the genetic and exposure-history diversity represented. Across four donors, naive CD4 shared roughly 5.2%, naive CD8 3.5% to 4%, memory CD4 over 2%, memory CD8 about 0.4%.

Concerning this clone itself: The antigen remains unidentified.

Sorted-subset replicate PCRs used 200 to 250 ng DNA, some 31,000 T cell genomes. Using immunoSEQ multiplex PCR, the repertoire was profiled, and TCRdb retains in-frame clones only, with some absent. The sample has 900,000 to 1,200,000 clones; about 80% are singletons. From germline, CDR1 is MDHEN and CDR2 SYDVKM. The CDR3 has 14 amino acids. V lost 7 bases and J 2 bases, leaving 15 bases between the germline ends. The rearrangement joins TRBV28 to TRBJ2-7; D is possibly TRBD2 (5 bases). This TCR was sampled from a man between 18 and 29 years old in good health. Some clones in this sample may be carry-over from other donors' samples. The sample consisted of memory CD4+ T cells from PBMCs. As to subset: CD45RA-negative fraction. As DNA, the CDR3 is TGTGCCAGCACCGTACTAGGGAAGACCTACGAGCAGTACTTC. Its translation is CASTVLGKTYEQYF. Looking up the rest from reference TRBV28 and TRBJ2-7 gives the full variable domain: DVKVTQSSRYLVKRTGEKVFLECVQDMDHENMFWYRQDPGLGLRLIYFSYDVKMKEKGDIPEGYSVSREKKERFSLILESASTNQTSMYLCASTVLGKTYEQYFGPGTRLTVT.